This T cell receptor beta chain was captured by sequencing in a study of regulatory T cells in long-lasting Graves disease. This sample's time point: newly diagnosed GD, antithyroid drugs for less than 3 months. PBMC-derived RNA was used for the TCR library. The germline gives CDR1 KGHSH, CDR2 LQKENI. The CDR3 totals 14 residues. Trimming pared 0 bases from V and 7 bases from J, leaving 12 bases between. This clonotype appeared many times. Arm-PCR with iRepertoire HTBI primers amplified the CDR3 regions for these TCR beta libraries. TCRdb itself ran the multiplex PCR reads through MiXCR, one entry per CDR3 protein. The repertoire holds hundreds of thousands of distinct CDR3 sequences, 16% seen once, with just under 30% in the top ten. This sample was also put to use in a study of T cells in Graves' hyperthyroidism and ophthalmopathy.

The chain uses TRBV18 and TRBJ2-5, with D perhaps TRBD2 (6 bases). The specimen comprised peripheral blood mononuclear cells (PBMCs), sampled at new diagnosis, from a patient treated with antithyroid drugs. This clonotype was obtained from a man aged 40-49 years with Graves disease. The CDR3 DNA follows: TGTGCCAGCTCACCACCCTCAGCCGGGGGGACCCAGTACTTC. As protein: CASSPPSAGGTQYF.